The clone carrying this T cell receptor beta chain was counted only a few times. The antigen is unknown. This record belongs to a study of cytomegalovirus exposure and HLA in healthy donors. Whole-study results and caveats: Several of the most significant clusters appeared, in a later analysis, to be linked to common viral pathogens. Cytomegalovirus status, reportedly, was diagnosed with high specificity and sensitivity by the classifier. Serostatus for CMV was the only available immune exposure information.

The PCR contained 60 Vbeta and 13 Jbeta primers. Some clones are missing from TCRdb's copy, which holds only in-frame ones; the method was immunoSEQ multiplex PCR. The table records about 140,000 clones, just under 80% of them present only once. The source of this sequence is a man aged 30-40 years in good health and CMV-seronegative. The sample consisted of PBMCs.

CDR3: CASSDPRQGEGYTF. The CDR3, as DNA: TGTGCCAGCAGCGACCCCAGGCAGGGGGAAGGCTACACCTTC. The chain recombines TRBV7-2 with TRBJ1-2; 7 bases are shared with TRBD1. This CDR3 contains 14 residues. Germline V gene sequence: CDR1 SGHTA, CDR2 FQGNSA. Trimming took 5 bases from V and 8 from J; bases not matched to a gene: 11.